This TCR beta chain comes out of a study of T cell responses to AZD1222 COVID-19 vaccine. General study findings and limits: Samples come after the peak T cell response, not at day 14. Baseline seropositivity occurred in only a handful of AZD1222 recipients. Clonal diversity was possibly underestimated, and the donors were mostly white British, with more females.

Assay used: immunoSEQ multiplex PCR; TCRdb lists only in-frame clones, some missing. This sample has approximately 180,000 clones, with just over 90% found just once. As concerns this clone: Its target is not known.

This TCR was sampled from an adult who received the MenACWY meningococcal vaccine as a control. Material: peripheral blood, obtained 28 days after the second dose of the MenACWY control vaccine.

CDR3 in DNA: TGCGCCAGCAGCTTCGGACAGGGCAGCAATCAGCCCCAGCATTTT. Translating it yields CASSFGQGSNQPQHF. The V and J genes are TRBV5-1 and TRBJ1-5, with 8 bases aligning to TRBD1. J was trimmed by 1 base and V by 2 bases; bases with no gene match: 2. The CDR3 has 15 residues. Germline assignment: CDR1 SGHRS and CDR2 YFSETQ. Together with reference TRBV5-1 and TRBJ1-5, the CDR3 gives the full variable domain: KAGVTQTPRYLIKTRGQQVTLSCSPISGHRSVSWYQQTPGQGLQFLFEYFSETQRNKGNFPGRFSGRQFSNSRSEMNVSTLELGDSALYLCASSFGQGSNQPQHFGDGTRLSIL.